Below are 29 T cell receptor beta chains sequenced from a single sample in a study of CD8 T cells in ankylosing spondylitis. TCRdb processed the 5' RACE reads anew with MiXCR; each CDR3 protein has one entry. In the table there are approximately 350,000 distinct CDR3 sequences, 20% to 25% of which are singletons. What was sequenced was blood, either unsorted or a sorted T cell fraction (not recorded which). Source of these receptors: a male donor with ankylosing spondylitis or in good health (not recorded which).

This chain connects TRBV27 to TRBJ2-7; D possibly matches TRBD1 or TRBD2 (5 bases each). Trimming shortened V by 8 bases and J by 5 bases, and 13 bases separated the two germline ends. The CDR3 covers 12 residues. The germline CDR1 and CDR2 sequences are MNHEY and SMNVEV (reference sequence). The DNA of the CDR3 is TGTGCCAGCGACACAGGACTGCACGAGCAGTACTTC. Its translation is CASDTGLHEQYF.

The rearrangement links TRBV7-4 to TRBJ1-3, with D possibly TRBD1 on 5 matching bases. V was cut by 5 bases and J by 0 bases, with 14 bases left in between. The CDR3 is 16 residues long. Germline V gene data show CDR1 as SGHVT and CDR2 as SQSDAQ. As DNA, the CDR3 is TGTGCCAGCAGCGGGGGGAACCGATACTCTGGAAACACCATATATTTT. Translated: CASSGGNRYSGNTIYF.

This clonotype was counted between two and nine times. The chain has TRBV12-3 or TRBV12-4 and TRBJ2-1; D is perhaps TRBD1 (6 bases). There are 16 residues in the CDR3. Trimming removed 4 bases at V and 0 bases at J, with 13 bases between. The DNA for the CDR3 is TGTGCCAGCAGTTCTCGACAGGTCAGCTCCTACAATGAGCAGTTCTTC. Translation gives CASSSRQVSSYNEQFF.

This clonotype occurred a few times. This rearrangement joins TRBV4-1 to TRBJ1-3; D gene unclear. Trimming removed 0 bases from V and 0 bases from J, with 12 bases in between. Germline CDR1 MGHRA, CDR2 YSYEKL. CDR3 length equals 17 residues. CDR3 sequence: CASSQDPPGSSGNTIYF. The CDR3, as DNA: TGCGCCAGCAGCCAAGATCCACCCGGGAGCTCTGGAAACACCATATATTTT.

J is TRBJ2-5 and V is TRBV6-2 or TRBV6-3; 8 nucleotides agree with TRBD2. The J segment lost 4 bases and the V segment lost 6 bases, leaving 28 bases of the junction unmatched. The germline V gene encodes CDR1 MNHEY and CDR2 SVGEGT. This CDR3 contains 21 residues. The CDR3 region is CASSAPRTIGAGAPPRETQYF. The CDR3 DNA reads TGTGCCAGCAGCGCACCTCGGACTATAGGAGCGGGGGCCCCTCCACGAGAGACCCAGTACTTC.

The chain joins TRBV9 to TRBJ2-5, with 9 bases identical to TRBD2. This CDR3 has 15 residues. Trimming cost V 4 bases and J 6 bases; bases outside gene matches: 10. Germline values: CDR1 SGDLS, CDR2 YYNGEE. The CDR3 DNA sequence: TGTGCCAGCAGCTTAGCGGGGGATATTTATAAGACCCAGTACTTC. Encoded protein: CASSLAGDIYKTQYF.

This clonotype has more than one count but fewer than ten. The rearrangement uses TRBV6-1 and TRBJ1-1; TRBD1 might be the D (5 bases). Germline V lookup: CDR1 MNHNS, CDR2 SASEGT. This CDR3 region has 13 residues. V was pared by 6 bases and J by 8 bases, with 16 bases between. The CDR3 spells CASSTTGGVEAFF. In DNA form, the CDR3 reads TGTGCCAGCAGCACCACCGGAGGGGTAGAAGCTTTCTTT.

This chain links TRBV28 with TRBJ2-2; D not resolved. The CDR3 length is 15 residues. Germline V CDR1 and CDR2: MDHEN, SYDVKM. The ends were cut back, 5 bases at V and 5 bases at J, with 15 bases in the middle. The CDR3: CASSRALEGTGELFF. In DNA, the CDR3 is TGTGCCAGCAGTCGGGCCCTCGAAGGGACCGGGGAGCTGTTTTTT.

There are a few counts of this clonotype. V and J are TRBV3-1 and TRBJ2-1; 7 positions match TRBD2. CDR1 and CDR2 from the germline V gene are LGHDT and YNNKEL (reference sequence). This CDR3 comprises 17 residues. Trimming took 0 bases from V and 4 from J; bases not matched to a gene: 9. The CDR3 is CASSQDRYSGEYNEQFF. In DNA, the CDR3 is TGTGCCAGCAGCCAAGATAGATACAGCGGGGAGTACAATGAGCAGTTCTTC.

The chain recombines TRBV11-2 with TRBJ2-1, with D perhaps TRBD2 (6 bases). From germline, CDR1 is SGHAT and CDR2 FQNNGV. The V gene lost 5 bases and the J gene lost 2 bases, with 13 bases spanning the gap. The CDR3 has 15 residues. The CDR3 bases are TGTGCCAGCAGCCCCGGTGCGGGAACCTACAATGAGCAGTTCTTC. Translation: CASSPGAGTYNEQFF.

The CDR3 DNA follows: TGTGCCAGCAGCGTAGACCTAGCGGGGGGACCCAATGAGCAGTTCTTC. Protein product: CASSVDLAGGPNEQFF. This chain connects TRBV9 to TRBJ2-1; 11 bases line up with TRBD2. Trimming removed 0 bases from V and 6 bases from J; junction bases left unmatched: 5. The germline V gene has CDR1 SGDLS and CDR2 YYNGEE. This CDR3 has 16 residues.

This clonotype has more than one count but fewer than ten. The V and J genes are TRBV12-3 or TRBV12-4 and TRBJ1-2; D gene ambiguous. Trimming pared 6 bases from V and 1 base from J, leaving 15 bases between. CDR3 size: 15 residues. CDR3 in DNA: TGTGCCAGCAGCCCCACAGAGGTTATTAACTATGGCTACACCTTC. Its translation: CASSPTEVINYGYTF.

V and J are TRBV5-1 and TRBJ1-2; tentatively, D is TRBD1 (5 bases). Germline CDR1 and CDR2: SGHRS and YFSETQ. V was shortened by 0 bases and J by 7 bases, with 19 bases between the two germline ends. The CDR3 length is 16 residues. For the CDR3, the DNA is TGCGCCAGCAGCTTGGAAGGGGCCGACGTGATTATTGGCTACACCTTC. Residues: CASSLEGADVIIGYTF. Based on the CDR3 plus reference TRBV5-1 and TRBJ1-2, the full variable domain is KAGVTQTPRYLIKTRGQQVTLSCSPISGHRSVSWYQQTPGQGLQFLFEYFSETQRNKGNFPGRFSGRQFSNSRSEMNVSTLELGDSALYLCASSLEGADVIIGYTFGSGTRLTVV.

This clonotype ranks as medium-sized. The rearrangement links TRBV6-4 to TRBJ1-1; tentatively, D is TRBD1 (6 bases). The CDR3 is 13 amino acids. Looked up from germline, CDR1 is MRHNA and CDR2 is SNTAGT. Trimming shortened V by 4 bases and J by 1 base, and 7 bases separated the two germline ends. In DNA, the CDR3 is TGTGCCAGCAGTGTCAGGGGGAACACTGAAGCTTTCTTT. This sequence encodes CASSVRGNTEAFF.

The table lists this clonotype with a few counts. The chain employs TRBV10-2 and TRBJ2-3; a weak D match, TRBD1 (5 bases). Trimming took 4 bases from V and 4 from J, leaving 18 bases between them. Per the germline V gene, CDR1 is WSHSY and CDR2 is SAAADI. The length of the CDR3 is 16 residues. The DNA for the CDR3 is TGCGCCAGCAGTGCCTACCGAAGGGGCGCCGCAGATACGCAGTATTTT. Translating it yields CASSAYRRGAADTQYF.

This CDR3 reads CASPGDTQYF. The CDR3 DNA is TGTGCTAGCCCAGGGGATACGCAGTATTTT. This chain uses TRBV12-5 with TRBJ2-3; TRBD1 might be the D (5 bases). The CDR3 runs to 10 residues. V lost 9 bases and J lost 6, with 7 bases in between. From germline, CDR1 is LGHNT and CDR2 FRNRAP.

The V call is TRBV2, the J call TRBJ2-3, with TRBD1 matching over 8 bases. The CDR3 totals 16 residues. The germline V gene has CDR1 SNHLY and CDR2 FYNNEI. Trimming cost V 4 bases and J 4 bases; bases outside gene matches: 10. DNA for the CDR3: TGTGCCAGCAGTGGTGCGACAGGGGATTCGGCAGATACGCAGTATTTT. As protein: CASSGATGDSADTQYF.

This clonotype turned up a few times. This sequence joins TRBV12-3 or TRBV12-4 and TRBJ1-1; no reliable D call. The V and J ends lost 5 bases and 4 bases respectively, with 17 bases between them. The CDR3 totals 15 residues. Written as DNA, the CDR3 is TGTGCCAGCAGTCCCCGTTTGGCAGGCGGCACTGAAGCTTTCTTT. It translates to CASSPRLAGGTEAFF.

The chain employs TRBV7-8 and TRBJ2-7; D not resolved. Trimming removed 4 bases at V and 3 bases at J, with 7 bases between. In germline, CDR1 is SGHVS, CDR2 FQNEAQ. CDR3 length: 12 amino acids. CDR3 nucleotides: TGTGCCAGCAGCTCACATGACTACGAGCAGTACTTC. Encoded protein: CASSSHDYEQYF.

This clonotype has only a few counts. The chain has TRBV10-3 and TRBJ2-7; TRBD2 aligns across 13 bases. V shed 8 bases and J 2 bases; nucleotides not matched to a gene: 9. In germline, CDR1 is ENHRY, CDR2 SYGVKD. CDR3 length: 16 amino acids. CDR3 protein: CAIRVPGTSGAYEQYF. The CDR3 DNA reads TGTGCCATCCGGGTCCCCGGGACTAGCGGGGCCTACGAGCAGTACTTC.

The chain links TRBV5-1 to TRBJ2-7; D unresolved. Between the trimmed V and J ends, which lost 4 bases and 3 bases, there was a span of 14 bases. Germline V gene data show CDR1 as SGHRS and CDR2 as YFSETQ. The CDR3 extends over 14 amino acids. CDR3 coding DNA: TGCGCCAGCAGCCCCGCGCCAGGTAACTACGAGCAGTACTTC. Its protein is CASSPAPGNYEQYF.

The rearrangement uses TRBV12-3 or TRBV12-4 and TRBJ2-3, with TRBD1 identical over 9 bases. V shed 2 bases and J 4 bases; nucleotides not matched to a gene: 4. This CDR3 is built from 15 residues. The CDR3 spells CASSLTGGRPDTQYF. The CDR3 DNA reads TGTGCCAGCAGTTTAACAGGGGGCAGGCCAGATACGCAGTATTTT.

This clonotype has just a few counts. The chain combines TRBV12-3 or TRBV12-4 with TRBJ2-6; D tentatively reads TRBD1 or TRBD2 (5 bases each). The V end was cut by 10 bases, the J end by 4 bases, with 17 bases between. The CDR3 loop spans 15 amino acids. The CDR3 nucleotides read TGTGCCATCGCAGCAGAGGGGTGGGGGGCCAACGTCCTGACTTTC. Translated, it gives CAIAAEGWGANVLTF.

This chain links TRBV2 with TRBJ2-7; 8 nucleotides match TRBD2. V was clipped by 6 bases and J by 5 bases; unmatched bases: 9. CDR3 size: 14 residues. The V gene's germline CDR1 is SNHLY and CDR2 FYNNEI. CDR3 loop: CASSESGGLNEQYF. The DNA for the CDR3 is TGTGCCAGCAGCGAATCGGGGGGGTTAAACGAGCAGTACTTC.

This chain's CDR3 is CASSFDDGAYEQYF. The CDR3 DNA reads TGTGCCAGCAGCTTTGACGACGGAGCCTACGAGCAGTACTTC. The chain joins TRBV7-8 to TRBJ2-7, with D hard to call. Deletions cut 3 bases from V and 2 bases from J, with 11 bases between. Per the germline V gene, CDR1 is SGHVS and CDR2 is FQNEAQ. The CDR3 sequence is 14 residues long.

V and J are TRBV28 and TRBJ2-1; 9 positions match TRBD2. With V trimmed by 6 bases and J by 10 bases, 13 bases remained unmatched. CDR3 length: 15 residues. Germline V lookup: CDR1 MDHEN, CDR2 SYDVKM. The CDR3 sequence is CASSPPGGTSGEQFF. In DNA, the CDR3 is TGTGCCAGCAGCCCACCTGGAGGAACTAGCGGGGAGCAGTTCTTC.

This clonotype was observed a few times. The CDR3 sequence is CATSGQRDRAYNEQFF. The CDR3 bases are TGTGCCACCAGTGGCCAACGGGACAGGGCTTACAATGAGCAGTTCTTC. The chain links TRBV24-1 to TRBJ2-1; TRBD1 agrees at 9 bases. Germline values: CDR1 KGHDR, CDR2 SFDVKD. Trimming took 5 bases from V and 4 from J; bases not matched to a gene: 8. The CDR3 runs 16 residues.

This clonotype was counted between two and nine times. Here the CDR3 DNA reads TGTGCCAGCAGCTCGGAGATTAATGAGCAGTTCTTC. It codes for CASSSEINEQFF. This chain joins TRBV7-9 and TRBJ2-1, with unresolved D. The CDR3 contains 12 residues. The germline V gene encodes CDR1 SEHNR and CDR2 FQNEAQ (reference sequence). Deletions cut 4 bases from V and 7 bases from J, with 8 bases between.

This sequence joins TRBV7-9 and TRBJ1-2; weak D call: TRBD1 (5 bases). V was pared by 11 bases and J by 3 bases, with 16 bases between. The CDR3 is 13 residues long. Germline V gives CDR1 SEHNR, CDR2 FQNEAQ (reference sequence). The CDR3, as DNA: TGTGCCGCTTACAGGCCCGGGGACTATGGCTACACCTTC. Translated, it gives CAAYRPGDYGYTF.